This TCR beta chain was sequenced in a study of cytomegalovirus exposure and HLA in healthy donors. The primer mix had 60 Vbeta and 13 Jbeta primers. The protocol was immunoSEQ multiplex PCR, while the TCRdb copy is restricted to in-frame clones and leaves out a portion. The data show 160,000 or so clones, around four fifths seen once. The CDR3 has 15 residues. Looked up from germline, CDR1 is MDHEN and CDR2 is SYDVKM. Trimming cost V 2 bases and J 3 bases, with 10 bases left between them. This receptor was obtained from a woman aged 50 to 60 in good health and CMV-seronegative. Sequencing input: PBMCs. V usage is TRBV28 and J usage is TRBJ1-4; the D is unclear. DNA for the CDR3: TGTGCCAGCAGTTTACCTTTGTCGGCTAATGAAAAACTGTTTTTT. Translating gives CASSLPLSANEKLFF.